One T cell receptor (beta chain) is described in this entry. No antigen is known for it. This sample is drawn from a study of T cell repertoires in cytomegalovirus infection. Study as a whole: In public TCR beta signatures, there were indications of both CMV infection and matching HLA type.

V was clipped by 3 bases and J by 14 bases; unmatched bases: 9. Germline V CDR1 and CDR2: DFQATT, SNEGSKA (reference sequence). This CDR3 spans 12 amino acids. Study-wide results and limits: CMV carriers with the relevant HLA were identified by cumulative public TCR beta family frequency. Dominating the ex vivo response were HLA-C-restricted CMV-specific TCR beta clonotypes.

TCRdb called the reads again in MiXCR, with one record for every CDR3 protein. In the table there are approximately 500,000 distinct CDR3 sequences, about 15% of which are singletons. The sequencing sample was made of CD8+ T cells from PBMCs. V gene TRBV20-1 combines with J gene TRBJ2-1; 8 bases map to TRBD2. The sequence derives from a human donor in good health (CMV status not recorded). Some clones in this sample may be carry-over from other donors' samples. Written as DNA, the CDR3 is TGCAGTGCTAGTCCCTGGCGGGGGGCTGAGTTCTTC. Translated, it gives CSASPWRGAEFF.